One and the same sample provided the 8 T cell receptor beta chains below, sequenced in a study of blood T cells in healthy people across ages. Through a sample-barcoded 5' primer and a J-beta primer mix, a second PCR was run for roughly 7 to 12 cycles. TCRdb independently ran MiXCR on the 5' RACE reads; one entry per CDR3 protein. Of about 1.6 million distinct CDR3 sequences listed, around 35% were seen once; the top ten hold 11%. The sample taken for sequencing was blood. The receptors were gathered from a woman in her twenties or thirties in good health.

At least ten counts were recorded for this clonotype. The J gene is TRBJ2-5, the V gene TRBV25-1; 9 nucleotides match TRBD2. The germline V gene has CDR1 MGHDK and CDR2 SYGVNS. This CDR3 is 14 amino acids long. With 2 bases clipped from V and 4 bases from J, the junction kept 2 bases outside the gene matches. CDR3 sequence: CASSELAGRETQYF. The CDR3 DNA sequence: TGTGCCAGCAGTGAACTAGCGGGAAGAGAGACCCAGTACTTC.

This clonotype was detected only a few times. This chain uses TRBV20-1 with TRBJ2-1; possibly TRBD2 for D (6 bases). This CDR3 contains 14 residues. Germline V gene lookup returns CDR1 DFQATT and CDR2 SNEGSKA (reference sequence). V lost 6 bases, J lost 4 bases, and 16 bases lay in between. The CDR3 protein is CSAPDGSWYNEQFF. CDR3 DNA sequence: TGCAGTGCGCCAGACGGGAGTTGGTACAATGAGCAGTTCTTC.

There are many counts of this clonotype. The chain links TRBV4-1 to TRBJ2-1; no firm D call. CDR1 MGHRA and CDR2 YSYEKL come from the germline V gene. V lost 4 bases, J lost 4 bases, and 17 bases lay in between. The CDR3 spans 16 residues. CDR3 sequence (DNA): TGCGCCAGCAGCCTCGTATACGGAGCGCGGTACAATGAGCAGTTCTTC. Translation: CASSLVYGARYNEQFF.

The V call is TRBV27, the J call TRBJ2-3; D call uncertain. Trimming pared 6 bases from V and 3 bases from J, leaving 19 bases between. The CDR3 extends over 16 amino acids. Germline CDR1 and CDR2: MNHEY and SMNVEV (reference sequence). The CDR3 coding sequence is TGTGCCAGCAGCCGGACCACGCCCAGTATTACAGATACGCAGTATTTT. It translates to CASSRTTPSITDTQYF.

This clonotype has a handful of counts. This chain links TRBV7-9 with TRBJ1-1, with 11 positions matching TRBD1. Germline V gene lookup returns CDR1 SEHNR and CDR2 FQNEAQ (reference sequence). The CDR3 contains 15 residues. The J segment lost 4 bases and the V segment lost 5 bases, leaving 6 bases of the junction unmatched. As DNA, the CDR3 is TGTGCCAGCAGCCTGGGACAGGGGGTTGGCACTGAAGCTTTCTTT. As protein: CASSLGQGVGTEAFF.

This clonotype was found a few times. V and J are TRBV5-1 and TRBJ2-3, with 12 bases identical to TRBD2. This CDR3 is built from 16 residues. Germline CDR1 and CDR2: SGHRS and YFSETQ. With V trimmed by 6 bases and J by 4 bases, 9 bases remained unmatched. The CDR3 sequence: CASTTSGRNFADTQYF. In DNA form, the CDR3 reads TGCGCCAGCACGACTAGCGGGAGAAATTTCGCAGATACGCAGTATTTT.

The chain employs TRBV24-1 and TRBJ1-5; perhaps TRBD1 as D (6 bases). This CDR3 comprises 15 residues. Trimming removed 2 bases at V and 3 bases at J, with 10 bases between. CDR1 and CDR2 (germline): KGHDR, SFDVKD. The CDR3 DNA reads TGTGCCACCAGTGATTCGCGGGACATCAATCAGCCCCAGCATTTT. As protein: CATSDSRDINQPQHF.

This clonotype showed up just a few times. For the CDR3, the DNA is TGCGCCAGCAGCCAAGTGGCTAGCGGGGCCCTTGTGATCTACAATGAGCAGTTCTTC. It encodes CASSQVASGALVIYNEQFF. This sequence joins TRBV4-1 and TRBJ2-1, with 9 positions matching TRBD2. The CDR3 sequence is 19 residues long. After removal of 1 base from V and 3 bases from J, the junction contained 13 bases not matched to a gene. The germline V gene encodes CDR1 MGHRA and CDR2 YSYEKL.